One sample yielded the 23 T cell receptor beta chains listed below, sequenced in a study of control samples from healthy donors and cancer patients. The assay was immunoSEQ multiplex PCR, and TCRdb's table has in-frame clones only and misses some. The sample consists of some 89,000 clones, more than 70% of them appearing once. Sequenced material: blood. Every receptor here comes from a woman in her thirties or forties in good health.

The chain links TRBV30 to TRBJ2-1; 9 nucleotides line up with TRBD2. The germline CDR1 and CDR2 sequences are GTSNPN and SVGIG (reference sequence). Trimming at V came to 4 bases and at J to 13 bases, leaving 8 bases not matched to a gene. This CDR3 contains 12 residues. The CDR3 loop reads CAWKTAGGHQFF. The CDR3, as DNA: TGTGCCTGGAAGACCGCGGGGGGGCACCAGTTCTTC.

The genes are TRBV5-6 and TRBJ2-7; TRBD2 agrees at 11 bases. Per germline, CDR1 SGHDT and CDR2 YYEEEE. The V gene end was trimmed by 0 bases and the J gene end by 1 base; junction bases not matched to a gene: 6. The length of the CDR3 is 17 residues. CDR3 nucleotide sequence: TGTGCCAGCAGCTTGGAGCGACTAGCGGGGCGATCCTACGAGCAGTACTTC. Amino acid sequence: CASSLERLAGRSYEQYF.

The V and J genes are TRBV10-1 and TRBJ1-5; D uncertain. The CDR3 spans 15 residues. Germline lookup yields CDR1 WNHNN and CDR2 SYGVQD (reference sequence). The V and J ends lost 2 bases and 5 bases respectively, with 13 bases between them. The CDR3 DNA reads TGCGCCAGCAGTGAGGGCCCACCCACCCATCAGCCCCAGCATTTT. Residues: CASSEGPPTHQPQHF.

The chain uses TRBV5-1 and TRBJ2-3; 12 bases fit TRBD2. Germline loops: CDR1 SGHRS, CDR2 YFSETQ. The CDR3 sequence is 16 residues long. Trimming took 4 bases from V and 4 from J; bases not matched to a gene: 7. The CDR3 protein is CASSLRSSGGADTQYF. In DNA, the CDR3 is TGCGCCAGCAGCCTTCGGTCTAGCGGGGGGGCAGATACGCAGTATTTT.

The chain recombines TRBV12-3 or TRBV12-4 with TRBJ2-1, with D perhaps TRBD2 (6 bases). V was trimmed by 7 bases and J by 6 bases, leaving 13 bases between them. The CDR3 spans 13 residues. This CDR3 reads CASITSLGNEQFF. Here the CDR3 DNA reads TGTGCCAGCATTACTAGCTTGGGCAATGAGCAGTTCTTC.

V gene TRBV30 combines with J gene TRBJ1-1; no firm D call. CDR1 and CDR2 from the germline V gene are GTSNPN and SVGIG (reference sequence). The CDR3 is 12 residues long. V gave up 3 bases and J gave up 3 bases, with 8 bases separating them. The CDR3 here is CAWSLGYTEAFF. In DNA, the CDR3 is TGTGCCTGGAGCCTAGGGTACACTGAAGCTTTCTTT.

The chain joins TRBV20-1 to TRBJ1-1; unclear D gene. Germline values: CDR1 DFQATT, CDR2 SNEGSKA (reference sequence). CDR3 size: 11 residues. V gave up 6 bases and J gave up 7 bases, with 12 bases separating them. The CDR3 region has the DNA TGCAGTGCCCAGGCGGCAATTGAAGCTTTCTTT. Translating it yields CSAQAAIEAFF.

V is TRBV25-1 and J is TRBJ1-4; the D is unclear. Germline V gene lookup returns CDR1 MGHDK and CDR2 SYGVNS. The CDR3 loop spans 11 amino acids. The V and J ends lost 7 bases and 8 bases respectively, with 8 bases between them. The CDR3 nucleotides read TGTGCCAGCAAGGATTTCGAAAAACTGTTTTTT. It codes for CASKDFEKLFF. Full variable domain (outside the CDR3, taken from reference TRBV25-1 and TRBJ1-4): EADIYQTPRYLVIGTGKKITLECSQTMGHDKMYWYQQDPGMELHLIHYSYGVNSTEKGDLSSESTVSRIRTEHFPLTLESARPSHTSQYLCASKDFEKLFFGSGTQLSVL.

The chain combines TRBV4-2 with TRBJ1-1; D uncertain. Germline V lookup: CDR1 LGHNA, CDR2 YNFKEQ. V was clipped by 0 bases and J by 0 bases, with 5 bases between them. This CDR3 is 14 amino acids long. CDR3 sequence reads: CASSQELVNTEAFF. The DNA of the CDR3 is TGTGCCAGCAGCCAAGAATTGGTGAACACTGAAGCTTTCTTT.

The V and J genes are TRBV10-1 and TRBJ1-4, with no clear D. Germline CDR1 is WNHNN and CDR2 is SYGVQD (reference sequence). The CDR3 consists of 14 residues. V was cut by 8 bases and J by 3 bases, with 13 bases left in between. The CDR3 DNA follows: TGCGCCAGCTGGGTCAAGTTACCTAATGAAAAACTGTTTTTT. It yields the protein CASWVKLPNEKLFF.

The chain carries TRBV6-4 and TRBJ2-1; D uncertain. This CDR3 has 15 amino acids. Germline assignment: CDR1 MRHNA and CDR2 SNTAGT. Trimming removed 3 bases at V and 0 bases at J, with 9 bases between. The CDR3 region is CASSEEMSSYNEQFF. The CDR3 DNA reads TGTGCCAGCAGTGAGGAAATGAGCTCCTACAATGAGCAGTTCTTC.

The genes are TRBV5-8 and TRBJ1-4; D possibly corresponds to TRBD1 (5 bases). V was pared by 2 bases and J by 7 bases, with 12 bases between. The CDR3 consists of 14 residues. The V gene's germline CDR1 is SGHTS and CDR2 YDEGEE. The CDR3 spells CASSFGGLGEKLFF. CDR3 DNA sequence: TGTGCCAGCAGCTTTGGGGGTCTGGGTGAAAAACTGTTTTTT.

This chain links TRBV5-8 with TRBJ2-3; 11 nucleotides align to TRBD2. Germline V gene lookup returns CDR1 SGHTS and CDR2 YDEGEE. The CDR3 runs to 16 residues. Trimming cost V 0 bases and J 6 bases; bases outside gene matches: 6. DNA for the CDR3: TGTGCCAGCAGCTTGGTAGCGGGGGGGCTTATGGATACGCAGTATTTT. Its protein is CASSLVAGGLMDTQYF.

The gene calls are TRBV18 and TRBJ1-1; D is possibly TRBD1 (6 bases). Per germline, CDR1 KGHSH and CDR2 LQKENI. Trimming stripped 1 base from V and 1 base from J, with 7 bases between. CDR3 length: 14 amino acids. CDR3 DNA sequence: TGTGCCAGCTCACCACTACAGGGGAACACTGAAGCTTTCTTT. It specifies CASSPLQGNTEAFF.

A remark on this clone: Additional DNA sequences in this sample encode the identical CDR3. This sequence joins TRBV24-1 and TRBJ2-7; a weak D match, TRBD1 (6 bases). Germline values: CDR1 KGHDR, CDR2 SFDVKD. The V and J ends lost 2 bases and 3 bases respectively, with 10 bases between them. The CDR3 length is 14 residues. CDR3 amino acids: CATSDSRTDYEQYF. The CDR3 bases are TGTGCCACCAGTGATTCCCGGACAGACTACGAGCAGTACTTC.

This clone has only a few counts. The chain is built from TRBV20-1 and TRBJ2-3; 7 nucleotides agree with TRBD2. V dropped 3 bases and J dropped 0; count of bases not matched to a gene: 9. Germline V gene data show CDR1 as DFQATT and CDR2 as SNEGSKA (reference sequence). This CDR3 spans 16 amino acids. The CDR3 nucleotides read TGCAGTGCTAGTATTCAGGCGGGGGTAAGCACAGATACGCAGTATTTT. It is translated as CSASIQAGVSTDTQYF.

The chain combines TRBV5-1 with TRBJ2-6, with a weak D call TRBD1 (5 bases). The CDR3 runs 17 residues. The V gene's germline CDR1 is SGHRS and CDR2 YFSETQ. Trimming shortened V by 2 bases and J by 2 bases, and 14 bases separated the two germline ends. CDR3 residues: CASSLGDPQTGANVLTF. The CDR3 DNA reads TGCGCCAGCAGCTTAGGGGATCCCCAAACTGGGGCCAACGTCCTGACTTTC.

The chain joins TRBV5-6 to TRBJ2-7, with D possibly being TRBD1 (6 bases). The CDR3 has 14 residues. Deletions cut 4 bases from V and 3 bases from J, with 14 bases between. Germline V gene sequence: CDR1 SGHDT, CDR2 YYEEEE. The CDR3 is CASSNATGNYEQYF. The CDR3 nucleotides read TGTGCCAGCAGCAACGCTACAGGGAACTACGAGCAGTACTTC.

The chain joins TRBV24-1 to TRBJ1-2; no clear D gene. Trimming cost V 5 bases and J 3 bases, with 6 bases left between them. Per the germline V gene, CDR1 is KGHDR and CDR2 is SFDVKD. This CDR3 is built from 12 residues. This chain's CDR3 is CATSGTDYGYTF. CDR3 coding DNA: TGTGCCACCAGTGGGACGGACTATGGCTACACCTTC.

The rearrangement joins TRBV6-4 to TRBJ2-1; either TRBD1 or TRBD2 may supply D (6 bases each). The CDR3 loop spans 15 amino acids. The germline V gene has CDR1 MRHNA and CDR2 SNTAGT. V was pared by 3 bases and J by 7 bases, with 16 bases between. The CDR3 nucleotides read TGTGCCAGCAGTGAATGGTGGGGGGCCGAAAATGAGCAGTTCTTC. This gives the protein CASSEWWGAENEQFF.

This rearrangement joins TRBV5-1 to TRBJ1-1; D gene uncertain. Trimming stripped 1 base from V and 7 bases from J, with 14 bases between. Germline lookup yields CDR1 SGHRS and CDR2 YFSETQ. The CDR3 spans 14 residues. The DNA of the CDR3 is TGCGCCAGCAGCTTGAACCCCGGGATATTTGAAGCTTTCTTT. Its translation is CASSLNPGIFEAFF.

The rearrangement links TRBV10-3 to TRBJ1-2; no clear D. Trimming left V 0 bases short and J 3 bases short, with 11 bases between. The CDR3 sequence is 15 residues long. Germline V gene data show CDR1 as ENHRY and CDR2 as SYGVKD. CDR3 residues: CAISESPGDDYGYTF. CDR3 DNA: TGTGCCATCAGTGAGTCACCGGGTGACGACTATGGCTACACCTTC.

This chain links TRBV5-6 with TRBJ2-6; D remains ambiguous. The CDR3 has 14 amino acids. CDR1 is SGHDT and CDR2 is YYEEEE in the germline V gene. With 4 bases removed from V and 0 bases from J, the gap between germline ends came to 5 bases. CDR3 residues: CASSPLSGANVLTF. The DNA for the CDR3 is TGTGCCAGCAGCCCCCTCTCTGGGGCCAACGTCCTGACTTTC. Filled out from reference TRBV5-6 and TRBJ2-6, the complete variable domain reads DAGVTQSPTHLIKTRGQQVTLRCSPKSGHDTVSWYQQALGQGPQFIFQYYEEEERQRGNFPDRFSGHQFPNYSSELNVNALLLGDSALYLCASSPLSGANVLTFGAGSRLTVL.